Each of the 32 T cell receptor beta chains below was sequenced from the same sample in a study of regulatory T cells in long-lasting Graves disease. Noted time point: newly diagnosed GD, antithyroid drugs for less than 3 months. Scientists built the TCR library using RNA that was extracted from PBMCs. Arm-PCR of CDR3 regions with iRepertoire HTBI primers generated TCR beta libraries. Via MiXCR, TCRdb re-called the multiplex PCR reads, giving one row per CDR3 protein. The table has 380,000 or so distinct CDR3 sequences, 15% to 20% seen once. The same specimen was also included in a second study, on T cells in Graves' hyperthyroidism and ophthalmopathy.

Sequenced material: peripheral blood mononuclear cells (PBMCs), taken at new diagnosis, from a patient treated with antithyroid drugs. The receptor source for this set is a woman between 18 and 30 years old with Graves disease.

This clonotype came up many times. The CDR3 coding sequence is TGTGCCAGCTCACCACTTCATGCACCTATCTCGAACACCGGGGAGCTGTTTTTT. It encodes CASSPLHAPISNTGELFF. The chain recombines TRBV18 with TRBJ2-2, with unresolved D. The germline gives CDR1 KGHSH, CDR2 LQKENI. CDR3 length: 18 residues. Trimming took 1 base from V and 0 from J, leaving 15 bases between them. The variable domain in full, with the rest retrieved from reference TRBV18 and TRBJ2-2, is NAGVMQNPRHLVRRRGQEARLRCSPMKGHSHVYWYRQLPEEGLKFMVYLQKENIIDESGMPKERFSAEFPKEGPSILRIQQVVRGDSAAYFCASSPLHAPISNTGELFFGEGSRLTVL.

This clonotype was found many times. V gene TRBV6-1 combines with J gene TRBJ1-6, with 8 bases fitting TRBD1. V was pared by 4 bases and J by 10 bases, with 9 bases of the junction left unmatched. There are 15 residues in the CDR3. The germline V gene encodes CDR1 MNHNS and CDR2 SASEGT. CDR3: CASSAQTGESSPLHF. CDR3 coding DNA: TGTGCCAGCAGTGCCCAGACAGGGGAATCATCACCCCTCCACTTT.

This clonotype was detected only a few times. The rearrangement joins TRBV28 to TRBJ1-1; D is unclear. Germline CDR1 reads MDHEN; CDR2 reads SYDVKM. This CDR3 comprises 14 residues. V gave up 8 bases and J gave up 1 base, with 14 bases separating them. CDR3 region: CASSPGRSNTEAFF. The CDR3 DNA reads TGTGCCAGCTCCCCGGGAAGGTCGAACACTGAAGCTTTCTTT.

The CDR3 bases are TGTGCCAGCAGCGCCGTAGTGGAGGGCACTGAAGCTTTCTTT. It encodes CASSAVVEGTEAFF. V is TRBV7-9 and J is TRBJ1-1; D unresolved. The length of the CDR3 is 14 residues. Germline CDR1 and CDR2: SEHNR and FQNEAQ (reference sequence). Trimming removed 5 bases at V and 4 bases at J, with 14 bases between.

The chain recombines TRBV5-1 with TRBJ2-5, with TRBD1 identical over 7 bases. This CDR3 is built from 14 residues. Germline CDR1 reads SGHRS; CDR2 reads YFSETQ. The V segment lost 4 bases and the J segment 1 base; nucleotides outside the gene matches: 4. CDR3 sequence reads: CASSGDSPQETQYF. CDR3 DNA sequence: TGCGCCAGCAGCGGGGACAGTCCCCAAGAGACCCAGTACTTC.

The rearrangement links TRBV7-2 to TRBJ1-5; 8 nucleotides agree with TRBD1. The CDR3 spans 18 residues. J lost 2 bases, V lost 1 base, and 10 bases had no gene match. Germline CDR1 reads SGHTA; CDR2 reads FQGNSA. CDR3 coding DNA: TGTGCCAGCAGCTTAGTCGGGCAGGGGGCGATGGGCAATCAGCCCCAGCATTTT. It yields the protein CASSLVGQGAMGNQPQHF. The full variable domain, with the rest looked up from reference TRBV7-2 and TRBJ1-5, is GAGVSQSPSNKVTEKGKDVELRCDPISGHTALYWYRQSLGQGLEFLIYFQGNSAPDKSGLPSDRFSAERTGGSVSTLTIQRTQQEDSAVYLCASSLVGQGAMGNQPQHFGDGTRLSIL.

This clonotype has a count of ten or more. J is TRBJ2-3 and V is TRBV20-1, with 12 positions matching TRBD2. The CDR3 runs to 15 residues. The V gene end was trimmed by 4 bases and the J gene end by 5 bases; junction bases not matched to a gene: 7. The germline V gene has CDR1 DFQATT and CDR2 SNEGSKA (reference sequence). Written as DNA, the CDR3 is TGCAGTGCTACCACCCTAGCGGGAGGGCTAGATACGCAGTATTTT. This gives the protein CSATTLAGGLDTQYF.

The chain joins TRBV4-2 to TRBJ2-5; a possible D gene is TRBD1 (5 bases). Germline V gene sequence: CDR1 LGHNA, CDR2 YNFKEQ. There are 12 residues in the CDR3. Trimming removed 6 bases at V and 5 bases at J, with 10 bases between. CDR3 sequence: CASRGPGETQYF. DNA for the CDR3: TGTGCCAGCAGGGGGCCAGGGGAGACCCAGTACTTC.

This clonotype was detected many times. V usage is TRBV5-1 and J usage is TRBJ1-2, with TRBD1 as a possible D gene (6 bases). The CDR3 is made up of 18 amino acids. V dropped 3 bases and J dropped 7 bases, with 28 bases sitting between them. Per germline, CDR1 SGHRS and CDR2 YFSETQ. The CDR3 coding sequence is TGCGCCAGCAGCTGGGGATCTACTGACAGGATTGGAGGTGGTGGCTACACCTTC. It yields the protein CASSWGSTDRIGGGGYTF. The variable domain in full, completed from reference TRBV5-1 and TRBJ1-2, reads KAGVTQTPRYLIKTRGQQVTLSCSPISGHRSVSWYQQTPGQGLQFLFEYFSETQRNKGNFPGRFSGRQFSNSRSEMNVSTLELGDSALYLCASSWGSTDRIGGGGYTFGSGTRLTVV.

This clonotype was picked up many times. The chain uses TRBV11-2 and TRBJ2-1, with TRBD2 matching over 14 bases. CDR1 SGHAT and CDR2 FQNNGV come from the germline V gene. The CDR3 totals 18 residues. V was clipped by 0 bases and J by 9 bases; unmatched bases: 10. The CDR3: CASSLDTGTSGRYGEQFF. CDR3 coding DNA: TGTGCCAGCAGCTTAGATACGGGGACTAGCGGGAGATACGGTGAGCAGTTCTTC.

This chain joins TRBV5-1 and TRBJ2-7; D remains unclear. The CDR3 extends over 12 amino acids. Trimming took 1 base from V and 9 from J, leaving 11 bases between them. Germline loops: CDR1 SGHRS, CDR2 YFSETQ. The CDR3 sequence: CASSLCGDGQYF. CDR3 sequence (DNA): TGCGCCAGCAGCTTGTGTGGTGACGGGCAGTACTTC.

V gene TRBV28 combines with J gene TRBJ2-3, with 8 bases aligning to TRBD1. Trimming at V came to 3 bases and at J to 2 bases, leaving 1 base not matched to a gene. The length of the CDR3 is 14 residues. Germline-derived CDR1 and CDR2 are MDHEN and SYDVKM. CDR3 sequence (DNA): TGTGCCAGCAGTTTGGACAGGGTCACAGATACGCAGTATTTT. Its translation is CASSLDRVTDTQYF. The whole variable domain, filled in from reference TRBV28 and TRBJ2-3, reads DVKVTQSSRYLVKRTGEKVFLECVQDMDHENMFWYRQDPGLGLRLIYFSYDVKMKEKGDIPEGYSVSREKKERFSLILESASTNQTSMYLCASSLDRVTDTQYFGPGTRLTVL.

This clonotype was counted only a few times. CDR3 residues: CASSEHWPGPYGYTF. The DNA for the CDR3 is TGTGCCAGCAGTGAACACTGGCCAGGCCCTTATGGCTACACCTTC. The chain combines TRBV25-1 with TRBJ1-2; D is unclear. This CDR3 has 15 residues. V was pared by 2 bases and J by 5 bases, with 15 bases between. Germline V gene lookup returns CDR1 MGHDK and CDR2 SYGVNS.

In the case of this clonotype: This may be a read error, as it is one base from a much larger clone. The chain carries TRBV28 and TRBJ2-1, with D possibly being TRBD2 (7 bases). The germline V gene has CDR1 MDHEN and CDR2 SYDVKM. This CDR3 has 16 amino acids. This CDR3 reads CASSLWEGGVRNGQFF. Here the CDR3 DNA reads TGTGCCAGCAGTTTATGGGAGGGGGGGGTGAGGAATGGGCAGTTCTTC.

This clonotype was observed at least ten times. This rearrangement joins TRBV7-2 to TRBJ2-1; 7 bases fit TRBD1. With 3 bases clipped from V and 2 bases from J, the junction kept 4 bases outside the gene matches. CDR1 is SGHTA, CDR2 FQGNSA, per germline. CDR3 length: 15 amino acids. This CDR3 reads CASSFRDSPYNEQFF. The CDR3 coding sequence is TGTGCCAGCAGCTTCCGGGACAGCCCCTACAATGAGCAGTTCTTC.

This clonotype was observed many times. V usage is TRBV5-1 and J usage is TRBJ2-1, with D unresolved. The CDR3 extends over 14 amino acids. Trimming shortened V by 0 bases and J by 8 bases, and 12 bases separated the two germline ends. Per the germline V gene, CDR1 is SGHRS and CDR2 is YFSETQ. Written as DNA, the CDR3 is TGCGCCAGCAGCTTGGGGCAGGAATTCGATGAGCAGTTCTTC. Protein sequence: CASSLGQEFDEQFF.

This clonotype was seen at least ten times. This chain links TRBV2 with TRBJ2-3, with TRBD2 identical over 9 bases. CDR1 SNHLY and CDR2 FYNNEI come from the germline V gene. Trimming at V came to 3 bases and at J to 0 bases, leaving 7 bases not matched to a gene. The CDR3 has 17 amino acids. CDR3 in DNA: TGTGCCAGCAGTGACCCGGCTAGCGGGGTCAGCACAGATACGCAGTATTTT. Translated: CASSDPASGVSTDTQYF.

This clonotype was seen at least ten times. The chain combines TRBV24-1 with TRBJ2-7; D unclear. The germline V gene encodes CDR1 KGHDR and CDR2 SFDVKD. V lost 3 bases and J 0 bases, leaving 5 bases between the germline ends. CDR3 length: 13 amino acids. DNA for the CDR3: TGTGCCACCAGTGATGGGATCTCCTACGAGCAGTACTTC. Its protein is CATSDGISYEQYF.

The J gene is TRBJ2-2, the V gene TRBV2, with 11 bases that match TRBD2. The CDR3 consists of 15 residues. The J segment lost 7 bases and the V segment lost 6 bases, leaving 7 bases of the junction unmatched. Germline V gives CDR1 SNHLY, CDR2 FYNNEI. For the CDR3, the DNA is TGTGCCAGCAGACTACTAGCGGGAGACCTCGGGGAGCTGTTTTTT. This encodes CASRLLAGDLGELFF.

This clonotype was counted between two and nine times. J is TRBJ2-3 and V is TRBV6-9, with D possibly being TRBD2 (5 bases). V was pared by 3 bases and J by 2 bases, with 12 bases between. The germline CDR1 and CDR2 sequences are MNHGY and SVAAGI. CDR3 length equals 15 residues. The CDR3 spells CASSYPSGNTDTQYF. The CDR3 DNA reads TGTGCCAGCAGTTACCCGAGCGGAAACACAGATACGCAGTATTTT.

This clonotype turned up a few times. V usage is TRBV4-2 and J usage is TRBJ2-6; 12 bases align to TRBD1. The CDR3 covers 20 residues. CDR1 and CDR2 from the germline V gene are LGHNA and YNFKEQ. The V gene end was trimmed by 0 bases and the J gene end by 2 bases; junction bases not matched to a gene: 8. The CDR3 nucleotides are TGTGCCAGCAGCCAAGATAAGGGACAGGGGGCCAAGGCTGGGGCCAACGTCCTGACTTTC. Translated, it gives CASSQDKGQGAKAGANVLTF.

V and J are TRBV9 and TRBJ2-3, with TRBD2 matching over 13 bases. CDR3 length: 18 residues. The trim removed 3 bases at V and 0 bases at J, leaving 7 bases unmatched. Germline V gives CDR1 SGDLS, CDR2 YYNGEE. CDR3 sequence (DNA): TGTGCCAGCAGCGCGAAGACTAGCGGGGGGATTAGCACAGATACGCAGTATTTT. Translating gives CASSAKTSGGISTDTQYF.

The chain recombines TRBV6-5 with TRBJ2-1; the match to TRBD1 covers 8 bases. The V and J ends lost 2 bases and 6 bases, in that order; junction bases with no gene match: 6. The CDR3 extends over 15 amino acids. Germline CDR1 and CDR2: MNHEY and SVGAGI. The CDR3 spells CASSYRQGFINEQFF. As DNA, the CDR3 is TGTGCCAGCAGTTACCGACAGGGGTTCATCAATGAGCAGTTCTTC.

In the case of this clonotype: It may be a read error: a sequence one base away is much more abundant. The gene calls are TRBV7-4 and TRBJ2-3; the D gene is possibly TRBD1 (6 bases). The J call may be incorrect, as the DNA end agrees better with TRBJ1-5. The CDR3 has 17 amino acids. Germline V gives CDR1 SGHVT, CDR2 SQSDAQ. The CDR3 sequence: CASSPRAGGPRTDTQHF. CDR3 bases: TGTGCCAGCAGCCCTCGGGCGGGAGGGCCTCGGACAGATACGCAGCATTTT.

This clonotype showed up just a few times. The chain is built from TRBV30 and TRBJ1-5; TRBD1 matches 11 bases. In germline, CDR1 is GTSNPN, CDR2 SVGIG (reference sequence). This CDR3 spans 15 amino acids. J was trimmed by 5 bases and V by 1 base; bases with no gene match: 4. This chain's CDR3 is CAWSAGQGVYQPQHF. The CDR3 DNA follows: TGTGCCTGGAGTGCGGGACAGGGGGTTTATCAGCCCCAGCATTTT.

The genes are TRBV24-1 and TRBJ2-1, with a possible D match to TRBD2 (5 bases). Trimming left V 4 bases short and J 0 bases short, with 21 bases between. This CDR3 spans 19 amino acids. CDR1 and CDR2 from the germline V gene are KGHDR and SFDVKD. The CDR3 is CATSDNLKRGPFSYNEQFF. The CDR3 DNA follows: TGTGCCACCAGTGACAACTTGAAACGAGGGCCCTTCTCCTACAATGAGCAGTTCTTC.

In this sample, this clonotype turned up a few times. This chain links TRBV24-1 with TRBJ2-7, with D possibly TRBD2 on 6 matching bases. Trimming pared 4 bases from V and 5 bases from J, leaving 14 bases between. This CDR3 spans 14 amino acids. Germline V gene data show CDR1 as KGHDR and CDR2 as SFDVKD. Here the CDR3 reads CATSDPGPGDEQYF. The CDR3 region has the DNA TGTGCCACCAGTGACCCCGGTCCGGGGGACGAGCAGTACTTC.

CDR3 coding DNA: TGTGCCAGCAGCCCGACAGGAACCCGCCTATATGGCTACACCTTC. Amino acid sequence: CASSPTGTRLYGYTF. The chain has TRBV6-1 and TRBJ1-2; D perhaps matches TRBD1 (6 bases). The CDR3 sequence is 15 residues long. Germline assignment: CDR1 MNHNS and CDR2 SASEGT. Trimming left V 6 bases short and J 5 bases short, with 19 bases between.

The chain uses TRBV19 and TRBJ2-3; maybe TRBD1 (6 bases). Trimming took off 3 bases at V and 4 bases at J, with 11 bases between the two ends. The CDR3 runs 14 residues. Germline values: CDR1 LNHDA, CDR2 SQIVND (reference sequence). The CDR3 sequence: CASSMRQVPDTQYF. Here the CDR3 DNA reads TGTGCCAGTAGTATGAGACAGGTACCAGATACGCAGTATTTT.

In its sample, this clonotype was seen many times. The CDR3 DNA reads TGTGCCAGCAGCCAAGGTAACAGGGGTACTGAAGCTTTCTTT. Amino acids: CASSQGNRGTEAFF. The rearrangement uses TRBV3-1 and TRBJ1-1; 7 bases fit TRBD1. Per germline, CDR1 LGHDT and CDR2 YNNKEL (reference sequence). V lost 1 base and J lost 5; bases outside the gene matches: 4. The CDR3 covers 14 residues. Drawing the rest from reference TRBV3-1 and TRBJ1-1, the complete variable domain is DTAVSQTPKYLVTQMGNDKSIKCEQNLGHDTMYWYKQDSKKFLKIMFSYNNKELIINETVPNRFSPKSPDKAHLNLHINSLELGDSAVYFCASSQGNRGTEAFFGQGTRLTVV.

Ten or more counts support this clonotype. The gene calls are TRBV27 and TRBJ1-5; possible D gene TRBD1, 5 bases. The CDR3 extends over 16 amino acids. V was shortened by 0 bases and J by 2 bases, with 11 bases between the two germline ends. Per the germline V gene, CDR1 is MNHEY and CDR2 is SMNVEV (reference sequence). CDR3 sequence reads: CASSLSLGGGNQPQHF. CDR3 in DNA: TGTGCCAGCAGTTTATCACTGGGAGGGGGCAATCAGCCCCAGCATTTT.

This clonotype was detected many times. The rearrangement uses TRBV5-1 and TRBJ2-7; D is perhaps TRBD1 (6 bases). CDR3 size: 15 residues. Germline V gene sequence: CDR1 SGHRS, CDR2 YFSETQ. V lost 4 bases, J lost 0 bases, and 14 bases lay in between. The CDR3 sequence: CASSEGYRASYEQYF. The CDR3 region has the DNA TGCGCCAGCAGCGAAGGATACAGGGCCTCCTACGAGCAGTACTTC. The whole variable domain, remainder taken from reference TRBV5-1 and TRBJ2-7, is KAGVTQTPRYLIKTRGQQVTLSCSPISGHRSVSWYQQTPGQGLQFLFEYFSETQRNKGNFPGRFSGRQFSNSRSEMNVSTLELGDSALYLCASSEGYRASYEQYFGPGTRLTVT.